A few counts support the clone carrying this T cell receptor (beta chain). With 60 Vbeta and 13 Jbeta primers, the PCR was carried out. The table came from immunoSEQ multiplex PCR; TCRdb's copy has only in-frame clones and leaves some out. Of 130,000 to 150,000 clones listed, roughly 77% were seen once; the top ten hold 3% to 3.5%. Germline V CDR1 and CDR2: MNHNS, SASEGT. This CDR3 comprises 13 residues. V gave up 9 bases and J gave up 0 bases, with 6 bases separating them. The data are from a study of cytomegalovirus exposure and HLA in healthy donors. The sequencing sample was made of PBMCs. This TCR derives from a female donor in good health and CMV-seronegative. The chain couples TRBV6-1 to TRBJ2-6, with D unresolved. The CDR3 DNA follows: TGTGCCAGTAGAGGCTCTGGGGCCAACGTCCTGACTTTC. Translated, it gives CASRGSGANVLTF.